This T cell receptor beta chain was sequenced during a study of draining lymph node invasion in breast cancer. Whole-study results and caveats: In every tissue, Tregs seemed more clonally expanded than Tconvs.

The germline CDR1 and CDR2 sequences are SGHAT and FQDESV (reference sequence). Unmatched junction bases numbered 5, after V lost 2 bases and J lost 1 base. The CDR3 totals 19 residues. Turning to this clonotype: No antigen is known for it.

TCRdb itself ran the bulk RNA-seq reads through MiXCR, one entry per CDR3 protein. The top ten hold 6% to 8.5% of the sample, which has around 1,300 distinct CDR3 sequences, under 75% seen once. The CD4+ CD45RA- CD25- gate defined the sorted memory conventional CD4 T cells. This chain connects TRBV11-1 to TRBJ2-2, with 15 bases fitting TRBD2. This receptor was obtained from a female donor with luminal breast cancer. Sequenced material: sorted memory CD4+ effector T cells from the tumor. CDR3 sequence: CASSLWGLAGGGNTGELFF. CDR3 nucleotides: TGTGCCAGCAGCTTATGGGGACTAGCGGGGGGCGGGAACACCGGGGAGCTGTTTTTT.